The next 32 T cell receptor beta chains were all read from a single sample in a study of T cells in Graves' hyperthyroidism and ophthalmopathy. There were TCR beta CDR3 regions amplified from RNA transcripts. Carried out on the TCR CDR3, a first-round RT-PCR used the HTBI primer set. TCRdb reprocessed the multiplex PCR reads via MiXCR and lists one record per CDR3 protein. The sample shows fewer than 400,000 distinct CDR3 sequences, over 12% of them seen only once. The sequenced sample was blood. These receptors were taken from a man in his fifties or sixties with Graves' ophthalmopathy.

Many counts were recorded for this clonotype. The chain couples TRBV5-1 to TRBJ2-7; TRBD1 matches 11 bases. J was trimmed by 7 bases and V by 1 base; bases with no gene match: 7. This CDR3 has 15 residues. From germline, CDR1 is SGHRS and CDR2 YFSETQ. As DNA, the CDR3 is TGCGCCAGCAGCTTGACAGGGACAGGGGGTAGGGAGCAGTACTTC. It yields the protein CASSLTGTGGREQYF.

The chain carries TRBV11-3 and TRBJ1-6; the match to TRBD1 covers 9 bases. V lost 7 bases, J lost 9 bases, and 7 bases stayed unmatched. The CDR3 covers 14 residues. Germline loops: CDR1 SGHNT, CDR2 YENEEA. CDR3 protein: CASTSGQGISPLHF. In DNA form, the CDR3 reads TGTGCCAGCACCTCAGGACAGGGGATTTCACCCCTCCACTTT.

J is TRBJ2-3 and V is TRBV4-2; D is unresolved. Looked up from germline, CDR1 is LGHNA and CDR2 is YNFKEQ. The CDR3 extends over 15 amino acids. The V gene lost 0 bases and the J gene lost 4 bases, with 11 bases spanning the gap. Written as DNA, the CDR3 is TGTGCCAGCAGCCAAGAGGGCCTAACAGCAGATACGCAGTATTTT. As protein: CASSQEGLTADTQYF.

This clonotype was picked up many times. The V gene is TRBV2, the J gene TRBJ1-1; possible D gene TRBD1, 5 bases. The CDR3 extends over 12 amino acids. Germline-derived CDR1 and CDR2 are SNHLY and FYNNEI. The V end lost 3 bases, the J end lost 10 bases, and 12 bases lay between the germline ends. In DNA form, the CDR3 reads TGTGCCAGCAGTGAGCAGGAGAGGGGAGCTTTCTTT. Translation: CASSEQERGAFF.

This clonotype came up a few times. The chain joins TRBV6-1 to TRBJ1-6; D gene ambiguous. V was clipped by 7 bases and J by 6 bases, with 10 bases between them. The V gene's germline CDR1 is MNHNS and CDR2 SASEGT. The CDR3 length is 13 residues. DNA for the CDR3: TGTGCCAGCAATGGACCGACTAATTCACCCCTCCACTTT. Translated, it gives CASNGPTNSPLHF.

This clonotype was seen repeatedly, ten times or more. The chain is built from TRBV11-3 and TRBJ1-3; D may be TRBD1 (6 bases). There are 15 residues in the CDR3. V lost 3 bases, J lost 0 bases, and 9 bases lay in between. CDR1 is SGHNT, CDR2 YENEEA, per germline. CDR3 region: CASSFGTSSGNTIYF. In DNA, the CDR3 is TGTGCCAGCAGCTTTGGGACAAGCTCTGGAAACACCATATATTTT. The variable domain in full, completed from reference TRBV11-3 and TRBJ1-3, reads EAGVVQSPRYKIIEKKQPVAFWCNPISGHNTLYWYLQNLGQGPELLIRYENEEAVDDSQLPKDRFSAERLKGVDSTLKIQPAELGDSAVYLCASSFGTSSGNTIYFGEGSWLTVV.

This clonotype was picked up a small number of times. V gene TRBV10-3 combines with J gene TRBJ2-1, with TRBD1 matching 8 bases. With 4 bases clipped from V and 4 bases from J, the junction kept 3 bases outside the gene matches. This CDR3 spans 14 amino acids. Germline CDR1 reads ENHRY; CDR2 reads SYGVKD. CDR3 amino acids: CAISVTGVYNEQFF. The CDR3 DNA is TGTGCCATCAGTGTGACAGGGGTTTACAATGAGCAGTTCTTC.

Concerning this clonotype: This may be a read error, as it is one base from a much larger clone. The rearrangement uses TRBV6-2 or TRBV6-3 and TRBJ2-1; 13 positions match TRBD2. In germline, CDR1 is MNHEY, CDR2 SVGEGT. CDR3 length equals 18 residues. The CDR3 here is CASSYSIRTSGSFHEEFF. The CDR3 region has the DNA TGTGCCAGCAGTTACTCTATCCGGACTAGCGGGAGTTTCCATGAGGAGTTCTTC.

The J gene is TRBJ2-7, the V gene TRBV6-6, with D perhaps matching TRBD1 (6 bases). CDR1 is MNHNY and CDR2 is SVGAGI in the germline V gene (reference sequence). This CDR3 spans 14 amino acids. V dropped 0 bases and J dropped 2 bases, with 8 bases sitting between them. CDR3 in DNA: TGTGCCAGCAGTTACTCGGACAGCGCCTACGAGCAGTACTTC. Amino acid sequence: CASSYSDSAYEQYF.

This clonotype was seen a few times. The V and J genes are TRBV4-1 and TRBJ2-2; 11 nucleotides align to TRBD1. J was trimmed by 9 bases and V by 1 base; bases with no gene match: 4. Per germline, CDR1 MGHRA and CDR2 YSYEKL. The CDR3 length is 15 residues. The CDR3 spells CASSQGSDRGRELFF. For the CDR3, the DNA is TGCGCCAGCAGCCAAGGCTCGGACAGGGGGCGGGAGCTGTTTTTT.

This clonotype was seen ten or more times. The rearrangement uses TRBV12-3 or TRBV12-4 and TRBJ1-1; 7 bases map to TRBD1. The V and J ends lost 5 bases and 4 bases, in that order; junction bases with no gene match: 4. The CDR3 runs 13 residues. CDR3 bases: TGTGCCAGCAGTGCAACAGGGGCCACTGAAGCTTTCTTT. This encodes CASSATGATEAFF.

This clonotype was recorded at least ten times. The chain couples TRBV20-1 to TRBJ1-1, with no clear D. V dropped 3 bases and J dropped 1 base, with 12 bases sitting between them. CDR1 and CDR2 from the germline V gene are DFQATT and SNEGSKA (reference sequence). The CDR3 has 14 amino acids. The CDR3 DNA reads as TGCAGTGCTAGTGGGTCGGCGTCGAACACTGAAGCTTTCTTT. Its translation: CSASGSASNTEAFF.

Many counts were recorded for this clonotype. This chain connects TRBV12-3 or TRBV12-4 to TRBJ1-1; D is uncertain. The length of the CDR3 is 12 residues. V lost 6 bases to trimming and J lost 2 bases, with 7 bases between them. The CDR3 sequence: CASSRSNTEAFF. The DNA of the CDR3 is TGTGCCAGCAGCCGGAGCAACACTGAAGCTTTCTTT.

This clonotype was seen repeatedly, ten times or more. V is TRBV5-1 and J is TRBJ2-3; the D gene is possibly TRBD2 (6 bases). The germline gives CDR1 SGHRS, CDR2 YFSETQ. Between the trimmed V and J ends, which lost 5 bases and 2 bases, there was a span of 15 bases. The CDR3 loop spans 15 amino acids. The CDR3 loop is CASRGGELLTDTQYF. The CDR3 bases are TGCGCCAGCAGAGGCGGGGAACTGCTCACAGATACGCAGTATTTT.

The chain uses TRBV19 and TRBJ2-1; D perhaps matches TRBD2 (5 bases). Deletions cut 7 bases from V and 6 bases from J, with 13 bases between. The CDR3 totals 13 residues. Germline V gives CDR1 LNHDA, CDR2 SQIVND (reference sequence). The CDR3 DNA sequence: TGTGCCAGTAAATTTGCGGCGGGCAATGAGCAGTTCTTC. It is translated as CASKFAAGNEQFF.

This clonotype was observed a handful of times. The rearrangement uses TRBV4-2 and TRBJ2-3; unclear D gene. Germline V CDR1 and CDR2: LGHNA, YNFKEQ. The CDR3 sequence is 18 residues long. V was shortened by 0 bases and J by 2 bases, with 18 bases between the two germline ends. The CDR3 sequence: CASSQDRLQLKNTDTQYF. The CDR3 DNA is TGTGCCAGCAGCCAAGATAGGCTGCAGTTGAAGAACACAGATACGCAGTATTTT.

This clonotype showed up just a few times. This chain connects TRBV27 to TRBJ1-2; no clear D. CDR3 length equals 15 residues. Trimming cost V 3 bases and J 8 bases, with 19 bases left between them. CDR1 is MNHEY and CDR2 is SMNVEV in the germline V gene (reference sequence). CDR3 sequence (DNA): TGTGCCAGCAGTTTTATAGGTAACGGGGAAACAGGCTACACCTTC. This translates into CASSFIGNGETGYTF.

This clonotype was found many times. This chain connects TRBV10-1 to TRBJ2-3; D is ambiguous. The CDR3 spans 15 residues. Between the trimmed V and J ends, which lost 0 bases and 7 bases, there was a span of 14 bases. The germline gives CDR1 WNHNN, CDR2 SYGVQD (reference sequence). CDR3 bases: TGCGCCAGCAGTGAGTCCACTGGCCTAACCAATACGCAGTATTTT. Its protein is CASSESTGLTNTQYF.

This clonotype was counted ten times or more. The chain has TRBV6-5 and TRBJ1-1; no clear D. The V and J ends lost 2 bases and 6 bases respectively, with 16 bases between them. There are 15 residues in the CDR3. Germline V CDR1 and CDR2: MNHEY, SVGAGI. CDR3 region: CASSYSHSVASEAFF. DNA for the CDR3: TGTGCCAGCAGTTACAGCCATTCGGTAGCGTCTGAAGCTTTCTTT.

This clonotype was seen more than once but under ten times. The rearrangement joins TRBV7-2 to TRBJ2-5; 14 bases are a match to TRBD2. The CDR3 runs 18 residues. CDR1 and CDR2 (germline): SGHTA, FQGNSA. V lost 3 bases and J lost 2; bases outside the gene matches: 8. CDR3 in amino acids: CASSFSGLAGVEQETQYF. CDR3 coding DNA: TGTGCCAGCAGCTTCTCGGGACTAGCGGGAGTAGAACAAGAGACCCAGTACTTC.

This chain links TRBV4-1 with TRBJ2-5, with D tentatively TRBD2 (6 bases). Trimming pared 0 bases from V and 5 bases from J, leaving 13 bases between. This CDR3 spans 15 amino acids. The V gene's germline CDR1 is MGHRA and CDR2 YSYEKL. CDR3 loop: CASSQEWVGGETQYF. In DNA form, the CDR3 reads TGCGCCAGCAGCCAAGAATGGGTCGGAGGGGAGACCCAGTACTTC.

This clonotype was seen at least ten times. The chain couples TRBV5-8 to TRBJ1-1, with 7 bases matching TRBD1. This CDR3 region has 15 residues. The V gene end was trimmed by 3 bases and the J gene end by 6 bases; junction bases not matched to a gene: 11. Germline CDR1 and CDR2: SGHTS and YDEGEE. The DNA for the CDR3 is TGTGCCAGCAGCTATGATGAGGGACAGCTTTCTGAAGCTTTCTTT. Protein: CASSYDEGQLSEAFF.

This clonotype was detected a few times. The chain couples TRBV5-1 to TRBJ1-3; 8 bases line up with TRBD1. The CDR3 has 15 amino acids. Germline CDR1 is SGHRS and CDR2 is YFSETQ. With V trimmed by 4 bases and J by 2 bases, 5 bases remained unmatched. CDR3 residues: CASSVQGDPGNTIYF. The CDR3 DNA follows: TGCGCCAGCAGCGTACAGGGGGACCCTGGAAACACCATATATTTT.

The chain carries TRBV6-1 and TRBJ2-3; the match to TRBD1 covers 10 bases. Germline V lookup: CDR1 MNHNS, CDR2 SASEGT. CDR3 length equals 14 residues. V was pared by 6 bases and J by 5 bases, with 5 bases of the junction left unmatched. In nucleotides, the CDR3 is TGTGCCAGCAGCCGGGACAGGGGACGAGATACGCAGTATTTT. It specifies CASSRDRGRDTQYF.

This clonotype was seen at least ten times. This chain uses TRBV27 with TRBJ1-1, with D hard to call. This CDR3 region has 12 residues. CDR1 MNHEY and CDR2 SMNVEV come from the germline V gene (reference sequence). Trimming removed 5 bases from V and 9 bases from J, with 13 bases in between. CDR3 protein: CASSAVGGQAFF. CDR3 bases: TGTGCCAGCAGTGCAGTGGGAGGACAAGCTTTCTTT.

The rearrangement uses TRBV7-9 and TRBJ1-2, with 10 bases matching TRBD1. This CDR3 comprises 17 residues. The trim removed 4 bases at V and 2 bases at J, leaving 10 bases unmatched. Germline V CDR1 and CDR2: SEHNR, FQNEAQ (reference sequence). CDR3 region: CASSSTGVGQGNYGYTF. The CDR3 DNA sequence: TGTGCCAGCAGCTCTACGGGGGTGGGACAGGGGAACTATGGCTACACCTTC.

Many counts were recorded for this clonotype. The chain employs TRBV24-1 and TRBJ2-1; 7 nucleotides match TRBD2. The germline V gene encodes CDR1 KGHDR and CDR2 SFDVKD. Germline trimming cut 0 bases from V and 0 bases from J; bases unmatched to any gene: 4. The CDR3 totals 17 residues. As DNA, the CDR3 is TGTGCCACCAGTGATTTGCGGCGGGGGAGCTCCTACAATGAGCAGTTCTTC. Translating gives CATSDLRRGSSYNEQFF.

V usage is TRBV6-1 and J usage is TRBJ2-1, with TRBD2 matching over 10 bases. With 6 bases clipped from V and 5 bases from J, the junction kept 19 bases outside the gene matches. The CDR3 loop spans 19 amino acids. Germline assignment: CDR1 MNHNS and CDR2 SASEGT. CDR3 in DNA: TGTGCCAGCAGAGGGTTACTAGCGGGACCACTTCGGGCGAACAATGAGCAGTTCTTC. Translating it yields CASRGLLAGPLRANNEQFF.

This clonotype has a handful of counts. The chain joins TRBV7-2 to TRBJ2-1; TRBD1 aligns across 9 bases. CDR1 and CDR2 (germline): SGHTA, FQGNSA. J was trimmed by 7 bases and V by 5 bases; bases with no gene match: 9. The CDR3 covers 15 residues. Here the CDR3 DNA reads TGTGCCAGCAGCCAAGACAGGGGGTTACGGAATGAGCAGTTCTTC. Its translation: CASSQDRGLRNEQFF. The complete variable domain, with remaining parts taken from reference TRBV7-2 and TRBJ2-1, reads GAGVSQSPSNKVTEKGKDVELRCDPISGHTALYWYRQSLGQGLEFLIYFQGNSAPDKSGLPSDRFSAERTGGSVSTLTIQRTQQEDSAVYLCASSQDRGLRNEQFFGPGTRLTVL.

The chain links TRBV15 to TRBJ2-1; TRBD2 matches 9 bases. Germline CDR1 reads LNHNV; CDR2 reads YYDKDF (reference sequence). The V segment lost 1 base and the J segment 9 bases; nucleotides outside the gene matches: 7. The CDR3 length is 15 residues. CDR3 bases: TGTGCCACCAGCAGAGGGGATAGCGGGAGCGGTGAGCAGTTCTTC. Protein: CATSRGDSGSGEQFF.

Concerning this clonotype itself: A junction end diverges from the germline sequence, so it may reflect a read error. The V gene is TRBV12-3 or TRBV12-4, the J gene TRBJ2-3, with a possible D match to TRBD2 (6 bases). CDR3 length: 15 residues. DNA for the CDR3: TGTTCCAGCAGTCTGACTGGGACTTCCACAGATACGCAGTATTTT. Its protein is CSSSLTGTSTDTQYF.

This clonotype has ten or more counts. The chain carries TRBV12-3 or TRBV12-4 and TRBJ1-5; possible D gene TRBD1, 6 bases. Trimming stripped 6 bases from V and 5 bases from J, with 17 bases between. The CDR3 contains 15 residues. The CDR3 region is CASSLRGVGHQPQHF. The CDR3 region has the DNA TGTGCCAGCAGCCTAAGGGGGGTCGGCCATCAGCCCCAGCATTTT.